One sample yielded the 32 T cell receptor beta chains listed below, sequenced in a study of T cell repertoires in cytomegalovirus infection. TCRdb processed the reads anew with MiXCR; each CDR3 protein has one entry. The table records some 97,000 distinct CDR3 sequences, 23% of them present only once. The sequenced material came from CD8+ T cells from PBMCs. The receptors shown here come from a human donor in good health (CMV status not recorded). Some clones in this sample may be carry-over from other donors' samples.

This clonotype was observed a handful of times. The chain joins TRBV4-1 to TRBJ1-1; D is ambiguous. V was trimmed by 3 bases and J by 6 bases, leaving 17 bases between them. Looked up from germline, CDR1 is MGHRA and CDR2 is YSYEKL. The CDR3 runs 15 residues. The CDR3 nucleotides are TGCGCCAGCAGCCACGGGTCAGGCCTCAGCGCTGAAGCTTTCTTT. This sequence encodes CASSHGSGLSAEAFF.

This chain links TRBV19 with TRBJ2-2; D is undetermined. This CDR3 contains 15 residues. V was shortened by 2 bases and J by 4 bases, with 11 bases between the two germline ends. Germline V CDR1 and CDR2: LNHDA, SQIVND (reference sequence). Here the CDR3 DNA reads TGTGCCAGTAGTATATGGCCGGGTCCCACCGGGGAGCTGTTTTTT. It translates to CASSIWPGPTGELFF.

This clonotype was found a few times. The chain combines TRBV7-2 with TRBJ1-2, with D tentatively TRBD1 (5 bases). V gave up 1 base and J gave up 2 bases, with 11 bases separating them. CDR3 length: 15 residues. The germline gives CDR1 SGHTA, CDR2 FQGNSA. The CDR3 is CASSLVGGKNYGYTF. The CDR3 region has the DNA TGTGCCAGCAGCTTAGTCGGGGGGAAGAACTATGGCTACACCTTC.

Concerning this clonotype: This may be a read error: a much more frequent sequence differs by one nucleotide. The genes are TRBV7-6 and TRBJ2-1, with a tentative D call TRBD1 (5 bases). This CDR3 region has 12 residues. Looked up from germline, CDR1 is SGHVS and CDR2 is FNYEAQ. V was cut by 2 bases and J by 8 bases, with 7 bases left in between. In DNA, the CDR3 is TGTGCCAGCAGCTTATCAGGGCATGAGCAGTTCTTC. The encoded protein is CASSLSGHEQFF. The variable domain in full, with the rest retrieved from reference TRBV7-6 and TRBJ2-1, is GAGVSQSPRYKVTKRGQDVALRCDPISGHVSLYWYRQALGQGPEFLTYFNYEAQQDKSGLPNDRFSAERPEGSISTLTIQRTEQRDSAMYRCASSLSGHEQFFGPGTRLTVL.

The chain links TRBV7-4 to TRBJ2-1; the D call may be TRBD1 or TRBD2 (7 bases each). The CDR3 has 15 residues. In germline, CDR1 is SGHVT, CDR2 SQSDAQ. V was clipped by 5 bases and J by 12 bases, with 23 bases between them. The CDR3 nucleotides are TGTGCCAGCAGCGACGGACTAGAACCCAACAGGGGGCAGTTCTTC. Protein sequence: CASSDGLEPNRGQFF.

The CDR3 protein is CSARSLYEQYF. The CDR3 DNA sequence: TGCAGTGCTAGATCTCTCTACGAGCAGTACTTC. The gene calls are TRBV20-1 and TRBJ2-7; D uncertain. Deletions cut 2 bases from V and 3 bases from J, with 5 bases between. CDR3 length: 11 residues. CDR1 and CDR2 from the germline V gene are DFQATT and SNEGSKA (reference sequence).

Many counts were recorded for this clonotype. The chain carries TRBV28 and TRBJ1-1; no clear D gene. The CDR3 consists of 14 residues. Trimming took 1 base from V and 3 from J, leaving 9 bases between them. The V gene's germline CDR1 is MDHEN and CDR2 SYDVKM. CDR3 DNA: TGTGCCAGCAGTTTATCGGTCGGGGACACTGAAGCTTTCTTT. Residues: CASSLSVGDTEAFF.

This clonotype came up many times. This chain uses TRBV11-2 with TRBJ2-6; tentative D call: TRBD1 (6 bases). The CDR3 has 15 amino acids. Germline values: CDR1 SGHAT, CDR2 FQNNGV. The V end was cut by 5 bases, the J end by 7 bases, with 15 bases between. CDR3 coding DNA: TGTGCCAGCAGCCAAGGGACACCGGCCGCCAACGTCCTGACTTTC. Protein product: CASSQGTPAANVLTF.

This clonotype was counted only a few times. The chain recombines TRBV6-2 or TRBV6-3 with TRBJ1-1, with a weak D call TRBD1 (5 bases). The CDR3 is made up of 12 amino acids. Germline V gene lookup returns CDR1 MNHEY and CDR2 SVGEGT. The V and J ends lost 9 bases and 4 bases respectively, with 12 bases between them. Here the CDR3 DNA reads TGTGCCAGTCTCCAGGGACGCACTGAAGCTTTCTTT. Its translation is CASLQGRTEAFF.

V is TRBV9 and J is TRBJ2-7; 7 nucleotides align to TRBD1. V lost 2 bases and J lost 7; bases outside the gene matches: 9. The germline V gene encodes CDR1 SGDLS and CDR2 YYNGEE. CDR3 length: 14 residues. The CDR3 region is CASSVADRVGEQYF. In nucleotides, the CDR3 is TGTGCCAGCAGCGTCGCCGACAGGGTGGGAGAGCAGTACTTC.

The chain has TRBV29-1 and TRBJ2-1, with 8 bases that match TRBD1. Looked up from germline, CDR1 is SQVTM and CDR2 is ANQGSEA. V shed 6 bases, J shed 0 bases, and the junction held 7 bases outside the gene matches. The CDR3 extends over 15 amino acids. CDR3 sequence reads: CSVSPGGSSYNEQFF. The CDR3 DNA is TGCAGCGTATCCCCAGGGGGCAGCTCCTACAATGAGCAGTTCTTC.

The CDR3 DNA follows: TGCAGCGTTGAAACAGGGGGCCGCACCGGGGAGCTGTTTTTT. This translates into CSVETGGRTGELFF. The chain links TRBV29-1 to TRBJ2-2; TRBD1 aligns across 9 bases. Germline CDR1 SQVTM, CDR2 ANQGSEA. V was clipped by 2 bases and J by 4 bases; unmatched bases: 2. CDR3 length: 14 residues.

This chain joins TRBV7-3 and TRBJ1-2, with 7 bases aligning to TRBD1. This CDR3 comprises 13 residues. Germline values: CDR1 SGHTA, CDR2 FQGTGA. V dropped 5 bases and J dropped 5; count of bases not matched to a gene: 5. The CDR3 region is CASSQGDSYGYTF. As DNA, the CDR3 is TGTGCCAGCAGCCAAGGGGACAGTTATGGCTACACCTTC.

This chain connects TRBV9 to TRBJ2-1; D gene ambiguous. This CDR3 has 13 amino acids. Trimming took 0 bases from V and 2 from J, leaving 3 bases between them. Germline-derived CDR1 and CDR2 are SGDLS and YYNGEE. The CDR3 DNA follows: TGTGCCAGCAGCGTAGGGGCCTACAATGAGCAGTTCTTC. Translated, it gives CASSVGAYNEQFF.

The chain links TRBV2 to TRBJ2-1; 7 nucleotides line up with TRBD1. V gave up 1 base and J gave up 3 bases; unmatched junction bases: 0. CDR1 SNHLY and CDR2 FYNNEI come from the germline V gene. This CDR3 has 14 amino acids. CDR3 DNA: TGTGCCAGCAGTGAAGGGACAGGCTACAATGAGCAGTTCTTC. It specifies CASSEGTGYNEQFF.

This clonotype was found a few times. The chain carries TRBV19 and TRBJ2-7, with 9 positions matching TRBD2. The CDR3 sequence is 15 residues long. Germline CDR1 and CDR2: LNHDA and SQIVND (reference sequence). V trimming: 7 bases; J trimming: 3 bases; junction bases outside the gene matches: 10. CDR3 DNA sequence: TGTGCCAGTACCGATAACCCGACTAGCGGCTACGAGCAGTACTTC. Translation: CASTDNPTSGYEQYF.

The table lists this clonotype with a few counts. This chain connects TRBV28 to TRBJ2-3; TRBD1 matches 7 bases. V lost 3 bases to trimming and J lost 3 bases; unmatched junction nucleotides: 6. CDR1 MDHEN and CDR2 SYDVKM come from the germline V gene. This CDR3 has 15 amino acids. CDR3 sequence reads: CASSLGAGGTDTQYF. The CDR3 nucleotides are TGTGCCAGCAGTTTGGGGGCAGGGGGTACAGATACGCAGTATTTT.

This clonotype was counted a few times. The chain uses TRBV28 and TRBJ1-5; D uncertain. Germline V gives CDR1 MDHEN, CDR2 SYDVKM. The ends were cut back, 1 base at V and 2 bases at J, with 9 bases in the middle. This CDR3 contains 15 residues. CDR3 sequence reads: CASSLYSGGNQPQHF. The CDR3, as DNA: TGTGCCAGCAGTTTATATTCCGGGGGCAATCAGCCCCAGCATTTT.

This chain joins TRBV4-2 and TRBJ2-1; a weak D match, TRBD2 (6 bases). The V gene lost 4 bases and the J gene lost 7 bases, with 14 bases spanning the gap. CDR3 size: 14 residues. The germline CDR1 and CDR2 sequences are LGHNA and YNFKEQ. The CDR3: CASSRNQAGNEQFF. DNA of the CDR3: TGTGCCAGCAGCCGCAATCAGGCGGGAAATGAGCAGTTCTTC.

The rearrangement joins TRBV20-1 to TRBJ2-4; D uncertain. Between the trimmed V and J ends, which lost 0 bases and 4 bases, there was a span of 7 bases. Germline lookup yields CDR1 DFQATT and CDR2 SNEGSKA (reference sequence). This CDR3 is built from 13 residues. CDR3 DNA sequence: TGCAGTGCTAGAGATCCAGAGAAAAACATTCAGTACTTC. Residues: CSARDPEKNIQYF.

This clonotype has a handful of counts. The chain's CDR3 is CASSLSGGSSNEQFF. Here the CDR3 DNA reads TGTGCCAGCAGCTTAAGCGGGGGATCATCCAATGAGCAGTTCTTC. This rearrangement joins TRBV7-3 to TRBJ2-1, with 7 nucleotides matching TRBD2. The CDR3 totals 15 residues. CDR1 SGHTA and CDR2 FQGTGA come from the germline V gene. J gave up 6 bases and V 1 base, and 6 bases lay outside the gene matches.

At least ten counts were recorded for this clonotype. The rearrangement links TRBV7-9 to TRBJ1-6, with 8 bases matching TRBD1. V was pared by 2 bases and J by 5 bases, with 5 bases of the junction left unmatched. Germline V gives CDR1 SEHNR, CDR2 FQNEAQ (reference sequence). The CDR3 spans 16 residues. CDR3 in amino acids: CASSLSRGLDNSPLHF. DNA of the CDR3: TGTGCCAGCAGCTTATCCAGGGGGCTGGATAATTCACCCCTCCACTTT.

V gene TRBV29-1 combines with J gene TRBJ1-2; tentatively, D is TRBD1 (6 bases). Germline assignment: CDR1 SQVTM and CDR2 ANQGSEA. The CDR3 has 13 residues. V lost 6 bases, J lost 5 bases, and 16 bases lay in between. The CDR3, as DNA: TGCAGCGTCGCAACAGGGAGTAGTTATGGCTACACCTTC. Protein: CSVATGSSYGYTF. Filled out from reference TRBV29-1 and TRBJ1-2, the complete variable domain reads SAVISQKPSRDICQRGTSLTIQCQVDSQVTMMFWYRQQPGQSLTLIATANQGSEATYESGFVIDKFPISRPNLTFSTLTVSNMSPEDSSIYLCSVATGSSYGYTFGSGTRLTVV.

This chain connects TRBV6-5 to TRBJ1-2; D is uncertain. The V end was cut by 2 bases, the J end by 4 bases, with 14 bases between. The germline V gene encodes CDR1 MNHEY and CDR2 SVGAGI. This CDR3 has 15 residues. The CDR3, as DNA: TGTGCCAGCAGTTACACGTTCGCGGGGAGCTATGGCTACACCTTC. Residues: CASSYTFAGSYGYTF.

This clonotype was detected ten times or more. V gene TRBV7-2 combines with J gene TRBJ1-6; D is perhaps TRBD1 (6 bases). CDR3 size: 15 residues. Deletions cut 3 bases from V and 7 bases from J, with 13 bases between. Looked up from germline, CDR1 is SGHTA and CDR2 is FQGNSA. CDR3 region: CASSLGNTGNSPLHF. CDR3 DNA sequence: TGTGCCAGCAGCTTGGGAAATACAGGGAATTCACCCCTCCACTTT.

The chain links TRBV29-1 to TRBJ2-1; 10 bases line up with TRBD2. CDR3 size: 16 residues. V was clipped by 1 base and J by 3 bases; unmatched bases: 6. Germline V lookup: CDR1 SQVTM, CDR2 ANQGSEA. CDR3 protein: CSVEASGSAYYNEQFF. The CDR3, as DNA: TGCAGCGTTGAAGCTAGCGGGAGTGCTTACTACAATGAGCAGTTCTTC.

This clonotype occurred a few times. The rearrangement joins TRBV6-2 or TRBV6-3 to TRBJ1-1; 8 nucleotides line up with TRBD1. The CDR3 is made up of 12 amino acids. Germline V gives CDR1 MNHEY, CDR2 SVGEGT. The V gene end was trimmed by 6 bases and the J gene end by 8 bases; junction bases not matched to a gene: 5. CDR3 loop: CASRPDRVEAFF. In DNA, the CDR3 is TGTGCCAGCAGACCGGACAGGGTAGAAGCTTTCTTT.

This chain connects TRBV27 to TRBJ2-5; unclear D gene. V lost 5 bases to trimming and J lost 1 base, with 11 bases between them. CDR3 length equals 14 residues. The germline gives CDR1 MNHEY, CDR2 SMNVEV (reference sequence). The CDR3 region has the DNA TGTGCCAGCAGTGGAACTTCGAGCCAAGAGACCCAGTACTTC. Translating it yields CASSGTSSQETQYF.

This clonotype was detected a few times. This chain links TRBV25-1 with TRBJ2-1, with D possibly matching TRBD1 (5 bases). Germline CDR1 reads MGHDK; CDR2 reads SYGVNS. V lost 7 bases and J lost 8, with 21 bases in between. The CDR3 totals 15 residues. DNA of the CDR3: TGTGCCAGCAACCGCAGGGAAGCCCCTATGGATGAGCAGTTCTTC. Amino acid sequence: CASNRREAPMDEQFF.

The rearrangement uses TRBV28 and TRBJ2-7; weak D call: TRBD1 (6 bases). V was pared by 5 bases and J by 1 base, with 21 bases between. Per germline, CDR1 MDHEN and CDR2 SYDVKM. This CDR3 contains 17 residues. As DNA, the CDR3 is TGTGCCAGCAGTCCTCGACCGGGACACACTCCTTCCTACGAGCAGTACTTC. This sequence encodes CASSPRPGHTPSYEQYF. Full variable domain (outside the CDR3, taken from reference TRBV28 and TRBJ2-7): DVKVTQSSRYLVKRTGEKVFLECVQDMDHENMFWYRQDPGLGLRLIYFSYDVKMKEKGDIPEGYSVSREKKERFSLILESASTNQTSMYLCASSPRPGHTPSYEQYFGPGTRLTVT.

The chain combines TRBV7-6 with TRBJ2-7; no definite D call. The CDR3 spans 12 residues. Per germline, CDR1 SGHVS and CDR2 FNYEAQ. Between the trimmed V and J ends, which lost 0 bases and 6 bases, there was a span of 6 bases. The CDR3 loop reads CASSLAGPEQYF. CDR3 DNA sequence: TGTGCCAGCAGCTTAGCAGGGCCCGAGCAGTACTTC.

This chain connects TRBV6-2 or TRBV6-3 to TRBJ2-2, with D maybe TRBD1 (6 bases). Germline V gene lookup returns CDR1 MNHEY and CDR2 SVGEGT. The CDR3 runs 16 residues. V was clipped by 6 bases and J by 0 bases, with 14 bases between them. CDR3 sequence: CASSIRDTANTGELFF. CDR3 in DNA: TGTGCCAGCAGCATACGGGACACTGCGAACACCGGGGAGCTGTTTTTT.